The 6 T cell receptor beta chains below all came from one sample that was sequenced in a study of blood T cell repertoires in COVID-19. TCRdb's copy holds only in-frame clones and misses some; the assay was immunoSEQ multiplex PCR. The top ten clones hold 0.87% of a sample with fewer than 250,000 clones, 90% of them seen once. Sequenced material: PBMCs or T cells enriched from blood (not recorded which). The origin of the receptors is a middle-aged man who had been exposed to COVID-19.

This clone came up a few times. The chain carries TRBV7-3 and TRBJ1-1; 8 bases are a match to TRBD1. V trimming: 5 bases; J trimming: 5 bases; junction bases outside the gene matches: 7. CDR1 SGHTA and CDR2 FQGTGA come from the germline V gene. The CDR3 contains 14 residues. The CDR3 is CASSPTGAGTEAFF. The CDR3 nucleotides are TGTGCCAGCAGCCCGACAGGGGCAGGTACTGAAGCTTTCTTT.

The J gene is TRBJ1-2, the V gene TRBV7-9; D is unclear. Trimming pared 1 base from V and 4 bases from J, leaving 13 bases between. Germline V CDR1 and CDR2: SEHNR, FQNEAQ (reference sequence). This CDR3 contains 15 residues. The CDR3: CASSLGEGEGYGYTF. For the CDR3, the DNA is TGTGCCAGCAGCTTAGGGGAGGGAGAAGGCTATGGCTACACCTTC.

V usage is TRBV5-1 and J usage is TRBJ2-1, with D perhaps TRBD2 (5 bases). V lost 2 bases and J lost 4, with 19 bases in between. This CDR3 comprises 17 residues. CDR1 is SGHRS, CDR2 YFSETQ, per germline. The CDR3, as DNA: TGCGCCAGCAGCTTTTTGGCTAGCCCTAATTTATACAATGAGCAGTTCTTC. Its translation is CASSFLASPNLYNEQFF.

The rearrangement links TRBV18 to TRBJ2-2; possible D gene TRBD2, 6 bases. Trimming stripped 8 bases from V and 3 bases from J, with 13 bases between. Germline-derived CDR1 and CDR2 are KGHSH and LQKENI. The CDR3 has 14 residues. In DNA, the CDR3 is TGTGCCAGCACTCGGAGGGTCGACACCGGGGAGCTGTTTTTT. Protein product: CASTRRVDTGELFF.

The chain has TRBV3-1 (or the pseudogene TRBV3-2) and TRBJ2-1; D remains ambiguous. Trimming left V 3 bases short and J 8 bases short, with 8 bases between. CDR1 is LGHDT and CDR2 is YNNKEL in the germline V gene (reference sequence). The CDR3 spans 12 residues. The CDR3 spells CASSHLADEQFF. The CDR3 DNA is TGTGCCAGCAGCCACCTTGCGGATGAGCAGTTCTTC.

The genes are TRBV14 and TRBJ2-3; D perhaps matches TRBD2 (5 bases). This CDR3 region has 14 residues. Per the germline V gene, CDR1 is SGHDN and CDR2 is FVKESK. With 2 bases removed from V and 4 bases from J, the gap between germline ends came to 10 bases. CDR3 sequence reads: CASSQLKEADTQYF. The CDR3, as DNA: TGTGCCAGCAGCCAACTTAAGGAGGCAGATACGCAGTATTTT.